This T cell receptor beta chain comes out of a study of blood T cell repertoires in COVID-19. About the study: Italy, Spain and the United States were the sources of the convalescent and acute COVID-19 samples.

The germline CDR1 and CDR2 sequences are KGHSH and LQKENI. The CDR3 is 13 residues long. V dropped 1 base and J dropped 1 base, with 4 bases sitting between them. As processed by the authors: Reference gene primers were amplified, and this amplification served to estimate nucleated cell counts. The repertoire was sequenced with immunoSEQ multiplex PCR; TCRdb's copy has only in-frame clones and lacks some. That table furnishes V, J and clone size, whereas the DNA furnished D and trimming. This sample has roughly 170,000 clones, with 75% to 80% found just once. On this clone: The sample has other DNA sequences that encode this CDR3 too.

This receptor was taken from a woman aged 70-85 years with acute or convalescent COVID-19. Material: peripheral blood. The V and J genes are TRBV18 and TRBJ1-1, with D unclear. The CDR3: CASSPQQNTEAFF. CDR3 sequence (DNA): TGTGCCAGCTCACCACAACAGAACACTGAAGCTTTCTTT.